This T cell receptor (beta chain) was documented in a study of blood T cell repertoires in COVID-19. Overall study: Specimens from acute and convalescent COVID-19 originated in the United States, Italy and Spain. Sample material is recorded as cDNA or gDNA derived from T cells, B-cell-depleted T cells, or PBMCs.

The CDR3 is made up of 15 amino acids. The V and J ends lost 4 bases and 8 bases respectively, with 17 bases between them. Germline-derived CDR1 and CDR2 are SEHNR and FQNEAQ (reference sequence). In the study's own analysis: Using reference gene primer amplification, nucleated cell counts were estimated. Assay: immunoSEQ multiplex PCR; the TCRdb copy retains only in-frame clones and omits some. V and J calls and clone size come straight from that table; D and trimming were deduced from the DNA. The sample yields more than 200,000 clones, 80% seen once. Participant age was roughly 18 to 90 years, and participants resided in fewer than 30 US areas.

The origin of this receptor is a woman between 40 and 50 years old with acute COVID-19. The specimen sequenced was PBMCs or T cells enriched from blood (not recorded which). This sequence joins TRBV7-9 and TRBJ1-4, with D possibly being TRBD1 (5 bases). CDR3 sequence: CASSSTTVKGEKLFF. The DNA for the CDR3 is TGTGCCAGCAGCTCCACGACCGTTAAGGGGGAAAAACTGTTTTTT. Full variable domain (rest looked up from reference TRBV7-9 and TRBJ1-4): DTGVSQNPRHKITKRGQNVTFRCDPISEHNRLYWYRQTLGQGPEFLTYFQNEAQLEKSRLLSDRFSAERPKGSFSTLEIQRTEQGDSAMYLCASSSTTVKGEKLFFGSGTQLSVL.